The sequence of this TCR beta chain was determined in a study of blood T cell repertoires in COVID-19. Study context: From T cells, B-cell-depleted T cells, or PBMCs came the material, which was cDNA or gDNA.

Per the original data handling: Quantification of nucleated cells was approximated via reference gene primer amplification. TCRdb's table, derived via immunoSEQ multiplex PCR, lists solely in-frame clones and lacks some. V and J calls and clone size are as listed in that table; D and trimming were resolved from the DNA. The top ten hold around 0.64% of the sample, which has 450,000 to 600,000 clones, around 87% seen once. Per germline, CDR1 SEHNR and CDR2 FQNEAQ (reference sequence). The CDR3 has 13 amino acids. Deletions cut 5 bases from V and 1 base from J, with 8 bases between. The study drew participants aged about 18 to 95 years from some 25 US areas. Each recovered donor of Cohort 3 presented with two negative PCRs, clearance, or symptom resolution.

The sequence was collected from a woman between 18 and 30 years old who had recovered from COVID-19. The V gene is TRBV7-9, the J gene TRBJ1-1; no reliable D call. The sample consisted of PBMCs or T cells enriched from blood (not recorded which). For the CDR3, the DNA is TGTGCCAGCAGCCTCGCGGAGAACACTGAAGCTTTCTTT. This encodes CASSLAENTEAFF.